The rows below give T cell receptor beta chains drawn from one sample of a study of identical twins. MiXCR, applied by TCRdb to the 5' RACE reads, yields one record per CDR3 protein. The sample lists 430,000 or so distinct CDR3 sequences; roughly 24% were seen once. These same data were also listed under a study on T cells expressing NK-cell markers.

Sequenced sample: CD4+ T cells sorted from blood. All receptors derive from a woman between 18 and 29 years old in good health. CDR3s include the opening cysteine and the closing phenylalanine or tryptophan. The order of the fields is V gene, J gene, D gene, clone size, CDR3 protein, CDR3 DNA. A D gene is named only where the DNA matches it firmly. Size tells how often a clone was seen (once, few, many) or the class of an expanded clone, and some rows leave it out.

TRBV20-1	TRBJ2-1	.	.	CSATTGLRNNEQFF	TGCAGTGCCACAACTGGATTGAGAAACAATGAGCAGTTCTTC
TRBV7-2	TRBJ2-2	.	.	CASSLTLATDTGELFF	TGTGCCAGCAGCTTAACTCTGGCGACAGACACCGGGGAGCTGTTTTTT
TRBV12-3/TRBV12-4	TRBJ1-2	.	.	CASSFSTSGYTF	TGTGCCAGCAGCTTTTCAACGTCTGGCTACACCTTC
TRBV27	TRBJ1-2	TRBD1	.	CASRMTGGRGYTF	TGTGCCAGCAGAATGACAGGGGGCCGTGGCTACACCTTC
TRBV20-1	TRBJ2-2	TRBD2	many	CSASGGAGELFF	TGCAGCGCTAGCGGGGGGGCGGGGGAGCTGTTTTTT
TRBV7-2	TRBJ2-4	.	.	CASRTGNIQYF	TGTGCCAGCAGAACAGGGAACATTCAGTACTTC
TRBV12-3/TRBV12-4	TRBJ1-5	.	many	CASSLGNSNQPQHF	TGTGCCAGCAGTTTAGGGAATAGCAATCAGCCCCAGCATTTT
TRBV20-1	TRBJ1-1	.	few	CSATMNTEAFF	TGCAGTGCTACAATGAACACTGAAGCTTTCTTT
TRBV11-2	TRBJ2-5	.	few	CASSLDAVETQYF	TGTGCCAGCAGCTTAGACGCGGTCGAGACCCAGTACTTC
TRBV7-9	TRBJ1-1	.	few	CASSSGPKAFF	TGTGCCAGCAGCTCAGGGCCGAAAGCTTTCTTT
TRBV9	TRBJ2-5	.	.	CASSAQTGLLETQYF	TGTGCCAGCAGCGCCCAAACAGGGCTGTTGGAGACCCAGTACTTC
TRBV5-1	TRBJ1-1	.	few	CASSLVPADTEAFF	TGCGCCAGCAGCTTGGTACCAGCTGACACTGAAGCTTTCTTT
TRBV3-1	TRBJ2-1	.	few	CASSQSVGAYNEQFF	TGTGCCAGCAGCCAATCTGTCGGGGCGTACAATGAGCAGTTCTTC
TRBV20-1	TRBJ2-1	TRBD2	.	CSALGLAGSSYNEQFF	TGCAGTGCCCTGGGACTAGCGGGTAGCTCCTACAATGAGCAGTTCTTC
TRBV29-1	TRBJ1-1	.	few	CSVDGQGYTEAFF	TGCAGCGTTGATGGGCAGGGGTACACTGAAGCTTTCTTT
TRBV7-2	TRBJ2-1	TRBD1	.	CASSRTGTAYNEQFF	TGTGCCAGCAGCCGAACCGGGACAGCTTACAATGAGCAGTTCTTC
TRBV29-1	TRBJ2-7	TRBD2	.	CSVSSGRASEQYF	TGCAGCGTTTCTAGCGGGAGGGCCTCCGAGCAGTACTTC
TRBV2	TRBJ2-1	.	few	CASSDGRVRYNEQFF	TGTGCCAGCAGTGACGGCAGGGTCAGGTACAATGAGCAGTTCTTC
TRBV18	TRBJ2-2	.	few	CASSPRTVTEGLTGELFF	TGTGCCAGCTCACCACGTACCGTGACAGAGGGACTCACCGGGGAGCTGTTTTTT
TRBV6-6	TRBJ2-1	.	few	CASSRQDGEQFF	TGTGCCAGCAGTCGACAGGATGGTGAGCAGTTCTTC
TRBV11-3	TRBJ2-1	TRBD1	.	CASSFTGTGLNEQFF	TGTGCCAGCAGCTTTACCGGGACAGGGCTCAATGAGCAGTTCTTC
TRBV20-1	TRBJ2-5	.	.	CSASRGVSQETQYF	TGCAGTGCCTCTCGGGGCGTCAGCCAAGAGACCCAGTACTTC